These T cell receptor beta chains were read from a single sample in a study of blood T cell repertoires in COVID-19. Only in-frame clones appear in the TCRdb table, and some are missing; sequencing was by immunoSEQ multiplex PCR. The sample has 190,000 or so clones; more than 75% are singletons. The specimen sequenced was peripheral blood. These receptors all come from a man in his forties with active or convalescent COVID-19. Each CDR3 is given with its conserved first and last residue. Fields, in order: J gene, V gene, CDR3 protein.

TRBJ1-6 TRBV25-1 CASSPPGQGSPLHF
TRBJ1-2 TRBV7-9 CASSPGPRLYGYTF
TRBJ1-1 TRBV10-2 CASSYQGNTEAFF
TRBJ1-4 TRBV27 CASSWEPGGENIEKLFF
TRBJ2-7 TRBV4-3 CASSLGFQGQAYEQYF
TRBJ1-1 TRBV4-2 CASSQEGRGTEAFF
TRBJ1-5 TRBV18 CASSPPGTRNQPQHF
TRBJ1-1 TRBV18 CASSQQTGKNTEAFF
TRBJ2-3 TRBV6-5 CASRLAGNTDTQYF
TRBJ1-6 TRBV6-5 CATRDSSYNSPLHF
TRBJ1-1 TRBV10-3 CAIRPGQGASENTEAFF
TRBJ1-2 TRBV28 CASSLLHSLYGYTF
TRBJ2-1 TRBV6-1 CASSDGRSGAYNEQFF
TRBJ2-7 TRBV27 CASSLATGGVSYEQYF
TRBJ2-7 TRBV7-2 CASSLSQGAYEQYF
TRBJ1-6 TRBV19 CASSTGQRPPLHF
TRBJ2-4 TRBV14 CASSPPHKTGTGGRWSLAKNIQYF
TRBJ1-5 TRBV24-1 CATSEPGQNQPQHF
TRBJ1-5 TRBV27 CASSHRRSNQPQHF
TRBJ1-4 TRBV4-1 CASSSGQGLLTNEKLFF
TRBJ1-5 TRBV6-5 CASGDRVQPQHF
TRBJ1-5 TRBV7-9 CASSLGQGAQPQHF
TRBJ2-7 TRBV6-4 CASSRGPGDHEQYF
TRBJ2-7 TRBV7-2 CASSVGRRYEQYF
TRBJ1-2 TRBV5-1 CASNPTGNYGYTF
TRBJ2-1 TRBV30 CALTGNHGNEQFF
TRBJ1-1 TRBV7-3 CASSLKGQGYTEAFF
TRBJ1-2 TRBV4-1 CASSQERGGGQGWNYGYTF
TRBJ2-2 TRBV4-1 CASSQVTGGAFLNTGELFF
TRBJ2-2 TRBV2 CASSEERWNTGELFF
TRBJ2-2 TRBV2 CASSRDTLTGELFF
TRBJ2-7 TRBV19 CASSMASEGYEQYF
TRBJ2-3 TRBV7-9 CASSLDGGNRADTQYF
TRBJ1-1 TRBV6-6 CASSSSQGLGTEAFF
TRBJ1-1 TRBV7-9 CASSLAPSGTEAFF